The clone carrying this TCR beta chain was detected only a few times. The antigen is not known. This record comes from a study of CD8 T cells in ankylosing spondylitis. Points from the study as a whole: What seemed typical of ankylosing spondylitis blood was a TCR beta motif built from several highly homologous variants. In ankylosing spondylitis patients, matched synovial fluid reportedly showed significant enrichment of disease-linked clones. In reactive arthritis synovial fluid and blood, some motif variants had been reported before. Disease-linked clones were CD8+ and relatively rare in peripheral blood.

The CDR3 consists of 16 residues. The junction had 11 bases not matched to a gene; V was cut back by 5 bases and J by 5 bases. From germline, CDR1 is MDHEN and CDR2 SYDVKM. Each CDR3 protein is one row after TCRdb ran MiXCR on the 5' RACE reads. The repertoire includes roughly 280,000 distinct CDR3 sequences, around 20% of them detected once, and 7.5% to 9% sits in the top ten. The specimen sequenced was blood, either unsorted or a sorted T cell fraction (not recorded which). The source of this sequence is a male donor with ankylosing spondylitis or in good health (not recorded which). This sequence joins TRBV28 and TRBJ1-5; TRBD1 matches 8 bases. The CDR3 protein is CASSLRTGWGYQPQHF. In nucleotides, the CDR3 is TGTGCCAGCAGTCTACGGACAGGGTGGGGGTATCAGCCCCAGCATTTT. Filled out from reference TRBV28 and TRBJ1-5, the complete variable domain reads DVKVTQSSRYLVKRTGEKVFLECVQDMDHENMFWYRQDPGLGLRLIYFSYDVKMKEKGDIPEGYSVSREKKERFSLILESASTNQTSMYLCASSLRTGWGYQPQHFGDGTRLSIL.